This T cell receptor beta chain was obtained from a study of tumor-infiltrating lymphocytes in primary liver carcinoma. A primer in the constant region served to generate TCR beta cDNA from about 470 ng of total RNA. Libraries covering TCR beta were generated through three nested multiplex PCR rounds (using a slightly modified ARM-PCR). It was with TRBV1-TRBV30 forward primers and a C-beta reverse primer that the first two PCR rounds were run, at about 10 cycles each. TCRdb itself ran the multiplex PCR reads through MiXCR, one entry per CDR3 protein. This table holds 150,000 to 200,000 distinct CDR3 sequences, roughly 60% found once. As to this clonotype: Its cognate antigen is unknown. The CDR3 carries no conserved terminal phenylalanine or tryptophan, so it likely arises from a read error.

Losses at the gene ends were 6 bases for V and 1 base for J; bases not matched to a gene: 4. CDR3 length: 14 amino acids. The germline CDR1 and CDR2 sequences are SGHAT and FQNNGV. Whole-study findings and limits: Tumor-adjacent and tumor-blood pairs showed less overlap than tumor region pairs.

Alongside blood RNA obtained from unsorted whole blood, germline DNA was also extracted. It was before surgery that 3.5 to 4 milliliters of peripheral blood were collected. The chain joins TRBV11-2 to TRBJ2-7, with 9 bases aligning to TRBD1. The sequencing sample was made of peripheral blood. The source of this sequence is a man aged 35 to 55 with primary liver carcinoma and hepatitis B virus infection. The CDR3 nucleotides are TGTGCCAGCAGTTGGGGACAGGGATCCTACGAGCAGTACTAC. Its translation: CASSWGQGSYEQYY.